One and the same sample provided the 20 T cell receptor beta chains below, sequenced in a study of healthy donors' naive CD4 and CD8 T cells. A linear amplification protocol produced the TCR libraries from about 450 ng of total RNA. TCRdb passed the reads through MiXCR, listing each CDR3 protein once. The profile shows some 190,000 distinct CDR3 sequences, about 74% of them singletons. The material sequenced was naive CD4+ and CD8+ T cells sorted from blood, pooled from several donors. The source is a pool of human donors in good health; the sample pools cells from several healthy donors.

V usage is TRBV29-1 and J usage is TRBJ2-3; 10 nucleotides align to TRBD2. In germline, CDR1 is SQVTM, CDR2 ANQGSEA. V was clipped by 7 bases and J by 9 bases; unmatched bases: 10. The CDR3 has 13 amino acids. As DNA, the CDR3 is TGCAGCGCCAGGACTAGCGGCTCACCCACGCAGTATTTT. Its protein is CSARTSGSPTQYF.

In this sample, this clonotype turned up a few times. V usage is TRBV29-1 and J usage is TRBJ2-1; D is perhaps TRBD1 or TRBD2 (5 bases each). Germline V gives CDR1 SQVTM, CDR2 ANQGSEA. Trimming pared 6 bases from V and 6 bases from J, leaving 18 bases between. This CDR3 region has 14 residues. The chain's CDR3 is CSVCRDGGANEQFF. CDR3 DNA: TGCAGCGTCTGCCGGGATGGGGGAGCCAATGAGCAGTTCTTC.

V gene TRBV27 combines with J gene TRBJ2-7; unclear D gene. This CDR3 spans 13 amino acids. The V and J ends lost 4 bases and 5 bases respectively, with 12 bases between them. The germline V gene encodes CDR1 MNHEY and CDR2 SMNVEV (reference sequence). DNA of the CDR3: TGTGCCAGCAGTTATAAGGGATTAGACGAGCAGTACTTC. This codes for CASSYKGLDEQYF.

CDR3 bases: TGTGCTAGTGGTTTGGTACGTAGTTTATTAAGGAACTACGAGCAGTACTTC. Translated, it gives CASGLVRSLLRNYEQYF. The gene calls are TRBV12-5 and TRBJ2-7; D remains ambiguous. The V gene's germline CDR1 is LGHNT and CDR2 FRNRAP. The CDR3 totals 17 residues. Trimming removed 0 bases from V and 3 bases from J, with 18 bases in between. Combining the CDR3 with reference TRBV12-5 and TRBJ2-7 gives the whole variable domain DARVTQTPRHKVTEMGQEVTMRCQPILGHNTVFWYRQTMMQGLELLAYFRNRAPLDDSGMPKDRFSAEMPDATLATLKIQPSEPRDSAVYFCASGLVRSLLRNYEQYFGPGTRLTVT.

V usage is TRBV27 and J usage is TRBJ2-5, with 9 bases lining up with TRBD2. The germline gives CDR1 MNHEY, CDR2 SMNVEV (reference sequence). The V and J ends lost 6 bases and 5 bases, in that order; junction bases with no gene match: 4. This CDR3 has 13 amino acids. DNA for the CDR3: TGTGCCAGCAGACTAGCGGGTATGGAGACCCAGTACTTC. This sequence encodes CASRLAGMETQYF.

The genes are TRBV19 and TRBJ2-1; D might be TRBD2 (5 bases). V dropped 2 bases and J dropped 1 base, with 15 bases sitting between them. Germline loops: CDR1 LNHDA, CDR2 SQIVND (reference sequence). The CDR3 totals 17 residues. For the CDR3, the DNA is TGTGCCAGTAGTATACCCTATGCTAGCCCATCCTACAATGAGCAGTTCTTC. This translates into CASSIPYASPSYNEQFF. Full variable domain (outside the CDR3, taken from reference TRBV19 and TRBJ2-1): DGGITQSPKYLFRKEGQNVTLSCEQNLNHDAMYWYRQDPGQGLRLIYYSQIVNDFQKGDIAEGYSVSREKKESFPLTVTSAQKNPTAFYLCASSIPYASPSYNEQFFGPGTRLTVL.

The chain couples TRBV19 to TRBJ2-7; TRBD1 matches 7 bases. CDR1 LNHDA and CDR2 SQIVND come from the germline V gene (reference sequence). The CDR3 contains 15 residues. V lost 4 bases to trimming and J lost 4 bases; unmatched junction nucleotides: 10. The CDR3 nucleotides are TGTGCCAGTAGTACCCTCCGGGACAGACTTTACGAGCAGTACGTC. This sequence encodes CASSTLRDRLYEQYV.

A few counts support this clonotype. The rearrangement uses TRBV29-1 and TRBJ1-4; D gene ambiguous. Looked up from germline, CDR1 is SQVTM and CDR2 is ANQGSEA. V shed 6 bases and J shed 5 bases, with 16 bases lying between them. CDR3 length: 14 residues. This CDR3 is CSVAETAFNEKLFF. In DNA form, the CDR3 reads TGCAGCGTGGCCGAGACGGCTTTCAATGAAAAACTGTTTTTT. The full variable domain, in which reference TRBV29-1 and TRBJ1-4 provide the parts outside the CDR3, is SAVISQKPSRDICQRGTSLTIQCQVDSQVTMMFWYRQQPGQSLTLIATANQGSEATYESGFVIDKFPISRPNLTFSTLTVSNMSPEDSSIYLCSVAETAFNEKLFFGSGTQLSVL.

The chain employs TRBV4-1 and TRBJ2-1, with 9 bases lining up with TRBD2. V gave up 4 bases and J gave up 2 bases; unmatched junction bases: 6. The germline V gene encodes CDR1 MGHRA and CDR2 YSYEKL. This CDR3 is 16 amino acids long. For the CDR3, the DNA is TGCGCCAGCAGCCGTGGAAGCGGGGGGCCCTACAATGAGCAGTTCTTC. Translating it yields CASSRGSGGPYNEQFF.

This chain connects TRBV29-1 to TRBJ1-1; D is uncertain. This CDR3 region has 13 residues. CDR1 is SQVTM and CDR2 is ANQGSEA in the germline V gene. The V end lost 2 bases, the J end lost 5 bases, and 12 bases lay between the germline ends. The CDR3 DNA sequence: TGCAGCGTTGAATCGGGCGGTGTGACTGAAGCTTTCTTT. Amino acid sequence: CSVESGGVTEAFF.

The table lists this clonotype with a few counts. This sequence joins TRBV29-1 and TRBJ2-4; the D gene is possibly TRBD1 (6 bases). The CDR3 is made up of 16 amino acids. V dropped 6 bases and J dropped 3 bases, with 21 bases sitting between them. Germline CDR1 SQVTM, CDR2 ANQGSEA. Here the CDR3 reads CSVPRQEATSKNIQYF. CDR3 sequence (DNA): TGCAGCGTCCCAAGACAGGAAGCAACCAGCAAAAACATTCAGTACTTC.

This clonotype was counted only a few times. This CDR3 is CAWTVSAYGYTF. The CDR3 coding sequence is TGTGCCTGGACGGTATCCGCCTATGGCTACACCTTC. The chain couples TRBV30 to TRBJ1-2; D remains ambiguous. Trimming cost V 4 bases and J 4 bases, with 10 bases left between them. Germline CDR1 is GTSNPN and CDR2 is SVGIG (reference sequence). The CDR3 runs 12 residues.

The genes are TRBV29-1 and TRBJ2-1; 9 nucleotides agree with TRBD2. The length of the CDR3 is 13 residues. The trim removed 6 bases at V and 7 bases at J, leaving 7 bases unmatched. From germline, CDR1 is SQVTM and CDR2 ANQGSEA. CDR3 nucleotides: TGCAGCGTGGAGCGGGAGGCACGGAATGAGCAGTTCTTC. Amino acid sequence: CSVEREARNEQFF.

The chain carries TRBV29-1 and TRBJ2-7, with unresolved D. Trimming shortened V by 4 bases and J by 0 bases, and 7 bases separated the two germline ends. CDR1 SQVTM and CDR2 ANQGSEA come from the germline V gene. The CDR3 runs to 12 residues. The CDR3 DNA is TGCAGCGTTGGGCAGACCTCCTACGAGCAGTACTTC. This translates into CSVGQTSYEQYF.

This clonotype was observed once. The conserved final phenylalanine or tryptophan is absent from the CDR3, which likely points to a read error. The chain employs TRBV6-6 and TRBJ1-2; TRBD1 agrees at 8 bases. The length of the CDR3 is 13 residues. Germline CDR1 is MNHNY and CDR2 is SVGAGI (reference sequence). J was trimmed by 8 bases and V by 6 bases; bases with no gene match: 8. The CDR3 DNA is TGTGCCAGCAGCCCTCCGACAGGGGAAGGCTACACCCTC. Encoded protein: CASSPPTGEGYTL.

This sequence joins TRBV6-2 or TRBV6-3 and TRBJ2-3; no clear D. Trimming cost V 4 bases and J 6 bases, with 14 bases left between them. This CDR3 contains 14 residues. Germline V lookup: CDR1 MNHEY, CDR2 SVGEGT. For the CDR3, the DNA is TGTGCCAGCAGTTCCCTCCAAGGAAGGGATACGCAGTATTTT. Its protein product is CASSSLQGRDTQYF.

V is TRBV7-8 and J is TRBJ1-2; D remains unclear. There are 13 residues in the CDR3. Germline V gene sequence: CDR1 SGHVS, CDR2 FQNEAQ. The ends were cut back, 2 bases at V and 4 bases at J, with 8 bases in the middle. The DNA of the CDR3 is TGTGCCAGCAGCTTATCGACGGTCTATGGCTACACCTTC. Its protein product is CASSLSTVYGYTF.

The CDR3 DNA reads as TGCAGTGCTAGTGCCCGGGCCTCAGACGGGTACCACAATGAGCAGTTCTTC. Encoded protein: CSASARASDGYHNEQFF. The chain carries TRBV20-1 and TRBJ2-1; no clear D gene. CDR3 length equals 17 residues. Germline assignment: CDR1 DFQATT and CDR2 SNEGSKA (reference sequence). V dropped 3 bases and J dropped 5 bases, with 23 bases sitting between them.

The V gene is TRBV20-1, the J gene TRBJ1-2, with D perhaps TRBD1 (5 bases). The CDR3 runs 12 residues. Germline V gives CDR1 DFQATT, CDR2 SNEGSKA (reference sequence). Trimming took 5 bases from V and 2 from J, leaving 9 bases between them. CDR3 sequence: CSAAGRNYGYTF. The CDR3 nucleotides read TGCAGTGCTGCGGGACGGAACTATGGCTACACCTTC.

The chain joins TRBV12-5 to TRBJ2-7; the D gene is possibly TRBD2 (5 bases). Between the trimmed V and J ends, which lost 4 bases and 6 bases, there was a span of 10 bases. Germline CDR1 LGHNT, CDR2 FRNRAP. This CDR3 spans 12 amino acids. For the CDR3, the DNA is TGTGCTAGTGGTTCGGGTGGAGGCGAGCAGTACTTC. Protein product: CASGSGGGEQYF.